The rows below give T cell receptor beta chains drawn from one sample of a study of blood T cell repertoires in COVID-19. Data came from immunoSEQ multiplex PCR; TCRdb stores just in-frame clones and leaves some out. Here the sample spans about 120,000 clones, about 91% being singletons. The specimen was peripheral blood. The receptors stem from a man aged 45-65 years with acute or convalescent COVID-19. Both conserved end residues are part of each CDR3. A D gene is named only where the DNA matches it firmly. Clone size is shown for a subset of rows, as once, few, many or a class of expanded clone.

size	J	length	V	D	DNA	CDR3
.	TRBJ1-6	14	TRBV2	.	TGTGCCAGCAGCGGGGGGTCCCATAATTCACCCCTCCACTTT	CASSGGSHNSPLHF
.	TRBJ2-7	13	TRBV5-6	TRBD1	TGTGCCAGCAGCAACCGGGACAGAGGCGAGCAGTACTTC	CASSNRDRGEQYF
.	TRBJ2-3	13	TRBV2	.	TGTGCCAGCACGGGGGTCTTCACAGATACGCAGTATTTT	CASTGVFTDTQYF
.	TRBJ2-1	15	TRBV15	.	TGTGCCACCAGCAGAATGCCGGCAAAGCGAAATGAGCAGTTCTTC	CATSRMPAKRNEQFF
.	TRBJ1-1	14	TRBV5-1	TRBD1	TGCGCCAGCAGCTTGCAGACAGGGTGGACTGAAGCTTTCTTT	CASSLQTGWTEAFF
.	TRBJ2-2	13	TRBV29-1	TRBD1	TGCAGCGTTGGGGACAGGTCCACCGGGGAGCTGTTTTTT	CSVGDRSTGELFF
.	TRBJ1-4	17	TRBV7-2	TRBD1	TGTGCCAGCAGCTCAGACAGGGAAGGGTATCGGAATGAAAAACTGTTTTTT	CASSSDREGYRNEKLFF
.	TRBJ1-1	12	TRBV7-9	.	TGTGCCAGCAGTGACAGTTGGAGCGCGGCTTTCTTT	CASSDSWSAAFF
.	TRBJ2-3	15	TRBV6-5	.	TGTGCCAGCAGTTTTGGACAGCTCAGAGTAAATACGCAGTATTTT	CASSFGQLRVNTQYF
.	TRBJ1-2	17	TRBV28	.	TGTGCCAGCAGTTCCTCTGATTCTCTGCGATCTAACTATGGCTACACCTTC	CASSSSDSLRSNYGYTF
.	TRBJ1-5	14	TRBV6-5	.	TGTGCCAGCAGTTACAGAAGGGGGAATCAGCCCCAGCATTTT	CASSYRRGNQPQHF
.	TRBJ2-3	17	TRBV5-1	TRBD2	TGCGCCAGCAGCTCACCCTCTCTAGCGGGAGTATCAGATACGCAGTATTTT	CASSSPSLAGVSDTQYF
.	TRBJ1-1	15	TRBV28	TRBD1	TGTGCCAGCAGTTTACCGACAGGGGGGAACACTGAAGCTTTCTTT	CASSLPTGGNTEAFF
.	TRBJ2-2	13	TRBV5-1	.	TGCGCCAGCCGGGATCGAGGGACCGGGGAGCTGTTTTTT	CASRDRGTGELFF
.	TRBJ1-2	14	TRBV7-9	.	TGTGCCAGCAGCTTAGCGCCGGGCGGGTATGGCTACACCTTC	CASSLAPGGYGYTF
.	TRBJ1-2	14	TRBV5-1	.	TGCGCCAGCAGCTTGGTTCAGGCTGGCTATGGCTACACCTTC	CASSLVQAGYGYTF
.	TRBJ1-1	16	TRBV4-1	.	TGCGCCAGCAGCCACGCAAAAGGGACAATGAACACTGAAGCTTTCTTT	CASSHAKGTMNTEAFF
.	TRBJ2-4	15	TRBV3-1/TRBV3-2	.	TGTGCCAGCAGCCGACAGAGCCCATCCAAAAACATTCAGTACTTC	CASSRQSPSKNIQYF
.	TRBJ2-1	14	TRBV19	TRBD2	TGTGCCAGTATAGGTAGCGGGAACAACAATGAGCAGTTCTTC	CASIGSGNNNEQFF
.	TRBJ2-3	18	TRBV27	TRBD2	TGTGCCAGCAGTTCGGGACTAGCGGGAGCCCCTAGCACAGATACGCAGTATTTT	CASSSGLAGAPSTDTQYF
.	TRBJ2-3	14	TRBV7-2	.	TGTGCCAGCAGCTTTAGGAGGGCGGCAGATACGCAGTATTTT	CASSFRRAADTQYF
.	TRBJ1-1	12	TRBV20-1	.	TGCAGTGCTAGTAGAGACAGTTCTGAAGCTTTCTTT	CSASRDSSEAFF
.	TRBJ2-5	14	TRBV4-2	.	TGTGCCAGCAGCCAAGATACAGGACAAGAGACCCAGTACTTC	CASSQDTGQETQYF
.	TRBJ1-2	16	TRBV28	TRBD1	TGTGCCAGCACCGTTTCAGACAGGGTGGGGGCTTATGGCTACACCTTC	CASTVSDRVGAYGYTF
.	TRBJ1-6	16	TRBV6-5	TRBD1	TGTGCCAGCAGTTACTCGTTCAACAGGGGGCGTTCACCCCTCCACTTT	CASSYSFNRGRSPLHF
once	TRBJ1-2	14	TRBV6-2/TRBV6-3	.	TGTGCCAGCACTTATCAGCCCCAAGCGGGTGGCTACACCTTC	CASTYQPQAGGYTF
.	TRBJ1-1	15	TRBV28	TRBD1	TGTGCCAGCAGTACGACGACAGGGGGCGTAACTGAAGCTTTCTTT	CASSTTTGGVTEAFF
.	TRBJ1-2	16	TRBV5-6	TRBD1	TGTGCCAGCAGCCCATTACAGGGGGCGCTTATTCTTGGCTACACCTTC	CASSPLQGALILGYTF
.	TRBJ2-3	13	TRBV5-1	.	TGCGCCAGCGGAGGGGCCTGGGGAGATACGCAGTATTTT	CASGGAWGDTQYF
.	TRBJ1-5	17	TRBV4-1	TRBD1	TGCGCCAGCAGCCCCGGACTCAGTATAGGACAGGTAGAGCCCCAGCATTTT	CASSPGLSIGQVEPQHF
.	TRBJ1-3	16	TRBV6-5	.	TGTGCCAGCAGTTACTCGACTATCTTCTCTGGAAACACCATATATTTT	CASSYSTIFSGNTIYF
.	TRBJ1-1	14	TRBV27	.	TGTGCCAGCAGTTTAGCAGGGACTAACACTGAAGCTTTCTTT	CASSLAGTNTEAFF
few	TRBJ1-5	14	TRBV5-1	.	TGCGCCAGCAGCCCGTTGGGAGGGGTACAGCCCCAGCATTTT	CASSPLGGVQPQHF
once	TRBJ1-2	14	TRBV10-1	TRBD1	TGCGCCAGCAGCCGTGGACAGGGGAACTATGGCTACACCTTC	CASSRGQGNYGYTF
.	TRBJ2-3	15	TRBV7-7	TRBD2	TGTGCTAGCAGCTCGGGGGGAGTTGGGACAGATACGCAGTATTTT	CASSSGGVGTDTQYF
.	TRBJ1-2	14	TRBV5-1	.	TGCGCCAGCAGCCCGACGGGGGGGGGCTATGGCTACACCTTC	CASSPTGGGYGYTF
.	TRBJ2-2	16	TRBV5-1	.	TGCGCCAGCAGCTTGAGCCAGGCAGGTGGTACCGGGGAGCTGTTTTTT	CASSLSQAGGTGELFF
.	TRBJ2-2	15	TRBV9	TRBD2	TGTGCCAGCAGCGTAAGCGGGAGGAACACCGGGGAGCTGTTTTTT	CASSVSGRNTGELFF
.	TRBJ1-4	15	TRBV5-4	TRBD1	TGTGCCAGCAGCTTGACAGGGGCCATTAGTGAAAAACTGTTTTTT	CASSLTGAISEKLFF
.	TRBJ1-1	11	TRBV29-1	.	TGCAGCGGTCAAAAGAACACTGAAGCTTTCTTT	CSGQKNTEAFF
.	TRBJ1-5	17	TRBV27	TRBD1	TGTGCCAGCAGTTCAAGACAGGGGGCGCGGGTTGCCCAGCCCCAGCATTTT	CASSSRQGARVAQPQHF
.	TRBJ1-2	15	TRBV5-6	TRBD1	TGTGCCAGCAGCCTCGGACAGGGGGTTAACTATGGCTACACCTTC	CASSLGQGVNYGYTF
.	TRBJ1-1	12	TRBV30	.	TGTGCCTGGAAAGGGGCCGGCACTGAAGCTTTCTTT	CAWKGAGTEAFF
.	TRBJ1-2	19	TRBV4-1	.	TGCGCCAGCAGGGGCGGCATGGTATCTCCGGGACACCCCTACCATGGCTACACCTTC	CASRGGMVSPGHPYHGYTF
.	TRBJ2-3	13	TRBV10-2	.	TGCGCCACCGCGAGGCCCGCCGGGGATACGCAGTATTTT	CATARPAGDTQYF
.	TRBJ2-1	15	TRBV2	TRBD1	TGTGCCAGCAGCACCTCCGGGACAGTGAAGAATGAGCAGTTCTTC	CASSTSGTVKNEQFF
.	TRBJ1-3	14	TRBV5-6	.	TGTGCCAGCAGCAGCCAGGGATACGGAAACACCATATATTTT	CASSSQGYGNTIYF
.	TRBJ2-4	13	TRBV6-5	TRBD1	TGTGCCAGCAGCCCCCCCGGGACAGTAATTCAGTACTTC	CASSPPGTVIQYF
.	TRBJ1-1	13	TRBV27	.	TGTGCCAGCAGTTCCAGGCTGAACACTGAAGCTTTCTTT	CASSSRLNTEAFF